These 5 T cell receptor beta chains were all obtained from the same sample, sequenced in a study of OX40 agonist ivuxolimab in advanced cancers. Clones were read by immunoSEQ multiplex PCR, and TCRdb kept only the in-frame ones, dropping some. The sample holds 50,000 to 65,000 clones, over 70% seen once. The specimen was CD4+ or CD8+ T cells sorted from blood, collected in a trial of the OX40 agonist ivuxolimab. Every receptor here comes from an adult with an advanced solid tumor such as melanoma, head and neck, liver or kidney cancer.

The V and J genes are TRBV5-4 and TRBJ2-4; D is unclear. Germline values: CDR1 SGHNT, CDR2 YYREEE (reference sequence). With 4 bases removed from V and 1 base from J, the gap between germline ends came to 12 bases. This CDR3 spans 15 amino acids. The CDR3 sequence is CASSPDVNAKNIQYF. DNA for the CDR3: TGTGCCAGCAGCCCGGACGTTAACGCCAAAAACATTCAGTACTTC.

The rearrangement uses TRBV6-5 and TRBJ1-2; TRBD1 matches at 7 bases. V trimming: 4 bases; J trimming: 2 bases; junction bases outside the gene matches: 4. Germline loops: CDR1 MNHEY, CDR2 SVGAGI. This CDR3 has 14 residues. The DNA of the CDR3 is TGTGCCAGCAGTTCCCAACAGGGGAACTATGGCTACACCTTC. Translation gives CASSSQQGNYGYTF.

The CDR3 DNA follows: TGTGCTAGTGGTTTGGAGGGTAACACTGAAGCTTTCTTT. It encodes CASGLEGNTEAFF. This chain joins TRBV12-5 and TRBJ1-1; D remains ambiguous. CDR1 is LGHNT and CDR2 is FRNRAP in the germline V gene. Trimming removed 1 base at V and 2 bases at J, with 5 bases between. This CDR3 is 13 amino acids long.

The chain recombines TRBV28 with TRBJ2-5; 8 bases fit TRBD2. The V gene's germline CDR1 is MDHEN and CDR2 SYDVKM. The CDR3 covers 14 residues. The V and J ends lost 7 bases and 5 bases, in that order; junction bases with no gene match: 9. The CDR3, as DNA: TGTGCCAGCAATTCTGCGGGAGGTACCGAGACCCAGTACTTC. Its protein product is CASNSAGGTETQYF.

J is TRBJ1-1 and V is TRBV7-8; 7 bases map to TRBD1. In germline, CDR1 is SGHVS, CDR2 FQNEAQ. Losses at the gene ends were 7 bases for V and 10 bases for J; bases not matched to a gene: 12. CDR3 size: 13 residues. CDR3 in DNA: TGTGCCAGCAACCAGTACAACAGGGGCTTAGCTTTCTTT. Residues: CASNQYNRGLAFF.